These 2 T cell receptor beta chains share one sample of origin, sequenced in a study of siplizumab effects on memory and regulatory T cells. The assay was immunoSEQ multiplex PCR, and TCRdb's table has in-frame clones only and misses some. The repertoire holds fewer than 120,000 clones, more than 90% seen once, with approximately 1.2% in the top ten. Specimen: CD4+ T cells sorted from blood. The receptors were sampled from a human donor in good health.

V gene TRBV7-2 combines with J gene TRBJ2-7; TRBD2 is a possible D gene (6 bases). The CDR3 totals 14 residues. The germline V gene has CDR1 SGHTA and CDR2 FQGNSA. Trimming removed 0 bases from V and 6 bases from J, with 12 bases in between. CDR3 loop: CASSLAGVGGEQYF. The DNA of the CDR3 is TGTGCCAGCAGCTTAGCGGGTGTGGGGGGCGAGCAGTACTTC. The full variable domain, rest sourced from reference TRBV7-2 and TRBJ2-7, is GAGVSQSPSNKVTEKGKDVELRCDPISGHTALYWYRQSLGQGLEFLIYFQGNSAPDKSGLPSDRFSAERTGGSVSTLTIQRTQQEDSAVYLCASSLAGVGGEQYFGPGTRLTVT.

The chain's CDR3 is CASSLRQLTGNTIYF. In DNA form, the CDR3 reads TGTGCCAGCAGCTTACGACAGCTTACTGGAAACACCATATATTTT. The rearrangement uses TRBV5-6 and TRBJ1-3, with D tentatively TRBD1 (5 bases). Per the germline V gene, CDR1 is SGHDT and CDR2 is YYEEEE. V lost 2 bases to trimming and J lost 2 bases, with 11 bases between them. This CDR3 is built from 15 residues.